The entry below gives a single T cell receptor beta chain sequence along with its context. The CDR3 contains 19 residues. Trimming took 1 base from V and 5 from J; bases not matched to a gene: 11. CDR1 is MNHEY and CDR2 is SMNVEV in the germline V gene (reference sequence). This entry belongs to a study of blood T cell repertoires in COVID-19. About the research overall: Researchers got acute and convalescent COVID-19 samples from the United States, Italy and Spain.

Authors' methods: Scientists estimated how many nucleated cells there were by amplifying reference gene primers. TCRdb's table, derived via immunoSEQ multiplex PCR, lists solely in-frame clones and lacks some. V and J calls and clone size are copied from that table; D and trimming were computed from the DNA. The data show tens of thousands of clones, with roughly 90% seen just once and approximately 9.7% held by the top ten. The receptor comes from a human donor in a cohort sampled during active COVID-19. Sequencing was performed on peripheral blood. This rearrangement joins TRBV27 to TRBJ1-4; 12 bases are shared with TRBD1. CDR3: CASSLLGSGTGGLNEKLFF. In nucleotides, the CDR3 is TGTGCCAGCAGTTTATTGGGTTCGGGGACAGGGGGCTTGAATGAAAAACTGTTTTTT.